This T cell receptor beta chain appears in the sequencing data of a study of T cell repertoires in cytomegalovirus infection. Turning to the study itself: Public TCR beta signature analysis indicated the presence of both CMV infection and matching HLA type. Notes on the study in general: HLA-C-restricted CMV-specific TCR beta clonotypes were dominant in the ex vivo response. Totalled public TCR beta family frequency picked out people who carried CMV plus the relevant HLA.

This clonotype was detected only a few times. Its matching antigen is unknown. Via MiXCR, TCRdb re-called the reads, giving one row per CDR3 protein. The sample contains roughly 600,000 distinct CDR3 sequences, approximately 24% of which appear only once. Material: CD8+ T cells from PBMCs. This clonotype originated in a human donor in good health (CMV status not recorded). Some clones in this sample may be carry-over from other donors' samples.

The CDR3 is CASSLALRGRGDIQYF. For the CDR3, the DNA is TGTGCCAGCAGCTTAGCGCTCAGAGGCAGGGGGGACATTCAGTACTTC. The V and J genes are TRBV7-6 and TRBJ2-4; D is possibly TRBD1 (7 bases). There are 16 residues in the CDR3. In germline, CDR1 is SGHVS, CDR2 FNYEAQ. With 0 bases removed from V and 8 bases from J, the gap between germline ends came to 17 bases.